A selection of T cell receptor beta chains follows, all from one sample in a study of shared clonotypes between healthy human individuals. Produced via immunoSEQ multiplex PCR; TCRdb's table is partial and in-frame only. The sample carries more than 2 million clones, 85% to 95% recorded once. Sequencing was carried out using naive CD4+ T cells sorted from blood. The receptors stem from a man aged 18-30 years in good health. The CDR3 runs from the conserved cysteine through the conserved F or W. D genes are given only for firm matches. Rows may omit the clone size; those that give it use once, few, many or a size class.

d_gene: TRBD2; v_gene: TRBV5-1; abundance: -; j_gene: TRBJ2-5; CDR3nt: TGCGCCAGCAGCTTGGCGGGACTAGCGGGGGTAGAGACCCAGTACTTC; CDR3aa: CASSLAGLAGVETQYF
d_gene: -; v_gene: TRBV19; abundance: -; j_gene: TRBJ1-1; CDR3nt: TGTGCCAGTAGTAGAGTACAGGGCAACACTGAAGCTTTCTTT; CDR3aa: CASSRVQGNTEAFF
d_gene: -; v_gene: TRBV6-1; abundance: few; j_gene: TRBJ1-2; CDR3nt: TGTGCCAGCAGTGAAAACCCCTCCACCTTC; CDR3aa: CASSENPSTF
d_gene: -; v_gene: TRBV5-1; abundance: once; j_gene: TRBJ1-6; CDR3nt: TGCGCCAGCAGCTTGGCACGGTCTGGGGGGAATAATTCACCCCTCCACTTT; CDR3aa: CASSLARSGGNNSPLHF
d_gene: TRBD2; v_gene: TRBV2; abundance: -; j_gene: TRBJ2-5; CDR3nt: TGTGCCAGCCGAGGGACTAGTGTCTTAGAGACCCAGTACTTC; CDR3aa: CASRGTSVLETQYF
d_gene: TRBD1; v_gene: TRBV5-4; abundance: -; j_gene: TRBJ2-3; CDR3nt: TGTGCCAGCAGACCGGACAGGGCAAGCACAGATACGCAGTATTTT; CDR3aa: CASRPDRASTDTQYF
d_gene: -; v_gene: TRBV7-9; abundance: -; j_gene: TRBJ2-7; CDR3nt: TGTGCCAGCCTCGGGGATGGTCTGCGGTACGAGCAGTACTTC; CDR3aa: CASLGDGLRYEQYF
d_gene: -; v_gene: TRBV5-1; abundance: -; j_gene: TRBJ1-1; CDR3nt: TGCGCCAGCAGCTTATCCGGGACACAAAACACTGAAGCTTTCTTT; CDR3aa: CASSLSGTQNTEAFF
d_gene: -; v_gene: TRBV7-9; abundance: -; j_gene: TRBJ2-1; CDR3nt: TGTGCCAGCGGCCGACTGACAACTACTTTATACAATGAGCAGTTCTTC; CDR3aa: CASGRLTTTLYNEQFF
d_gene: -; v_gene: TRBV11-2; abundance: -; j_gene: TRBJ1-1; CDR3nt: TGTGCCAGCAGCCCCGGCATAGCAATGAACACTGAAGCTTTCTTT; CDR3aa: CASSPGIAMNTEAFF
d_gene: TRBD2; v_gene: TRBV30; abundance: -; j_gene: TRBJ2-3; CDR3nt: TGTGCCTGTAGTCCCCTCGGGAGGGCGAGCACAGATACGCAGTATTTT; CDR3aa: CACSPLGRASTDTQYF
d_gene: TRBD2; v_gene: TRBV5-1; abundance: -; j_gene: TRBJ2-3; CDR3nt: TGCGCCAGCAGCCCCAGCGGGAGGGCCGAAAATACGCAGTATTTT; CDR3aa: CASSPSGRAENTQYF
d_gene: -; v_gene: TRBV5-1; abundance: once; j_gene: TRBJ1-1; CDR3nt: TGCGCCAGCAGCTCGAAGACAGGCAGAAACACTGAAGCTTTCTTT; CDR3aa: CASSSKTGRNTEAFF
d_gene: TRBD1; v_gene: TRBV13; abundance: -; j_gene: TRBJ1-3; CDR3nt: TGTGCCAGCAGCCAAGGACAGGCTGGAAACACCATATATTTT; CDR3aa: CASSQGQAGNTIYF
d_gene: TRBD1; v_gene: TRBV6-1; abundance: -; j_gene: TRBJ1-2; CDR3nt: TGTGCCAGCAGTGACCGGACAGGGTATGGCTACACCTTC; CDR3aa: CASSDRTGYGYTF
d_gene: -; v_gene: TRBV6-1; abundance: -; j_gene: TRBJ2-7; CDR3nt: TGTGCCAGCAGGCCCATGGGGTCCGAGCAGTACTTC; CDR3aa: CASRPMGSEQYF
d_gene: -; v_gene: TRBV9; abundance: -; j_gene: TRBJ2-3; CDR3nt: TGTGCCAGCAGCCCAGATATGGGCTACCACAACCCAGATACGCAGTATTTT; CDR3aa: CASSPDMGYHNPDTQYF
d_gene: TRBD1; v_gene: TRBV7-9; abundance: -; j_gene: TRBJ1-5; CDR3nt: TGTGCCAGCAGCTGGACAGGGGATCAGCCCCAGCATTTT; CDR3aa: CASSWTGDQPQHF
d_gene: -; v_gene: TRBV7-9; abundance: -; j_gene: TRBJ1-2; CDR3nt: TGTGCCAGCAGCTTAGAAGAGGGGTCGCTAAACACCTTC; CDR3aa: CASSLEEGSLNTF
d_gene: -; v_gene: TRBV2; abundance: -; j_gene: TRBJ2-5; CDR3nt: TGTGCCAGCAGTGACGTAGGGCCAATTTACCAAGAGACCCAGTACTTC; CDR3aa: CASSDVGPIYQETQYF
d_gene: -; v_gene: TRBV20-1; abundance: -; j_gene: TRBJ2-1; CDR3nt: TGCAGTGCTAAGGCCGATGAGCAGTTCTTC; CDR3aa: CSAKADEQFF
d_gene: TRBD2; v_gene: TRBV5-4; abundance: once; j_gene: TRBJ2-2; CDR3nt: TGTGCCAGCAGCTTCCCTAGCGGGATGCGAGGCACCGGGGAGCTGTTTTTT; CDR3aa: CASSFPSGMRGTGELFF
d_gene: -; v_gene: TRBV5-1; abundance: -; j_gene: TRBJ2-7; CDR3nt: TGCGCCAGCAGTCCAGGCCAGTCCTACGAGCAGTACTTC; CDR3aa: CASSPGQSYEQYF
d_gene: TRBD2; v_gene: TRBV30; abundance: -; j_gene: TRBJ2-3; CDR3nt: TGTGCCTGGCGCTTCGGGGGGTTTGCAGATACGCAGTATTTT; CDR3aa: CAWRFGGFADTQYF
d_gene: TRBD2; v_gene: TRBV4-1; abundance: -; j_gene: TRBJ2-5; CDR3nt: TGCGCCAGCAGCCCTAGCGGGACACAGGTTGGGGCCCAGTACTTC; CDR3aa: CASSPSGTQVGAQYF
d_gene: TRBD2; v_gene: TRBV2; abundance: -; j_gene: TRBJ2-7; CDR3nt: TGTGCCAGCAGTGAAGGGACTAGAGGGTACGAGCAGTACTTC; CDR3aa: CASSEGTRGYEQYF
d_gene: -; v_gene: TRBV4-3; abundance: once; j_gene: TRBJ1-3; CDR3nt: TGCGCCAGCAGCCAAGATCCCAAGGGCGCGTCTGGAAACACCATATATTTT; CDR3aa: CASSQDPKGASGNTIYF
d_gene: TRBD2; v_gene: TRBV7-9; abundance: -; j_gene: TRBJ2-5; CDR3nt: TGTGCCAGCAGCTTTGGTGCTAGCGGGCTTATGGAGACCCAGTACTTC; CDR3aa: CASSFGASGLMETQYF
d_gene: -; v_gene: TRBV27; abundance: -; j_gene: TRBJ2-7; CDR3nt: TGTGCCAGCAGTTTATCCCCCTTCGGGAGCTACGAGCAGTACTTC; CDR3aa: CASSLSPFGSYEQYF
d_gene: TRBD1; v_gene: TRBV2; abundance: -; j_gene: TRBJ2-7; CDR3nt: TGTGCCCCCAGGACAGGGGGCGTCGACGAGCAGTACTTC; CDR3aa: CAPRTGGVDEQYF
d_gene: TRBD1; v_gene: TRBV6-5; abundance: -; j_gene: TRBJ1-6; CDR3nt: TGTGCCAGCACCGTCGGGACAGGGGGCTCACCCCTCCACTTT; CDR3aa: CASTVGTGGSPLHF
d_gene: -; v_gene: TRBV5-6; abundance: -; j_gene: TRBJ1-2; CDR3nt: TGTGCCAGCAGCAACGGACAGAATAACTATGGCTACACCTTC; CDR3aa: CASSNGQNNYGYTF
d_gene: TRBD2; v_gene: TRBV10-3; abundance: -; j_gene: TRBJ2-3; CDR3nt: TGTGCCATCAGTGAGACTAGCGGGGCTAGCACAGATACGCAGTATTTT; CDR3aa: CAISETSGASTDTQYF
d_gene: -; v_gene: TRBV6-1; abundance: -; j_gene: TRBJ1-6; CDR3nt: TGTGCCAGCAGCGCCGAAACCCTTAATTCACCCCTCCACTTT; CDR3aa: CASSAETLNSPLHF
d_gene: -; v_gene: TRBV5-4; abundance: -; j_gene: TRBJ2-5; CDR3nt: TGTGCCAGCAGCTTCAGGGGAATCCAAGAGACCCAGTACTTC; CDR3aa: CASSFRGIQETQYF
d_gene: -; v_gene: TRBV28; abundance: -; j_gene: TRBJ2-7; CDR3nt: TGTGCCAGCAGTGGGGTTGGAGAGCAGTACTTC; CDR3aa: CASSGVGEQYF
d_gene: -; v_gene: TRBV27; abundance: -; j_gene: TRBJ2-7; CDR3nt: TGTGCCAGCAGTTTAGATCCACAGTACTTC; CDR3aa: CASSLDPQYF
d_gene: -; v_gene: TRBV2; abundance: -; j_gene: TRBJ1-2; CDR3nt: TGTGCCAGCAGGGGGGAGGGTAGTGCTGGCTACACCTTC; CDR3aa: CASRGEGSAGYTF
d_gene: -; v_gene: TRBV5-1; abundance: -; j_gene: TRBJ1-1; CDR3nt: TGCGCCAGCAGCTGGAGTTCGGCGCAGTTGAACACTGAAGCTTTCTTT; CDR3aa: CASSWSSAQLNTEAFF
d_gene: -; v_gene: TRBV7-2; abundance: -; j_gene: TRBJ2-7; CDR3nt: TGTGCCAGCAGCTTAATCGGGGGGCGAGCTTTCTACGAGCAGTACTTC; CDR3aa: CASSLIGGRAFYEQYF
d_gene: TRBD1; v_gene: TRBV6-1; abundance: -; j_gene: TRBJ1-6; CDR3nt: TGTGCCAGCAGAGGGGAGACAGGGGTAAATTCACCCCTCCACTTT; CDR3aa: CASRGETGVNSPLHF
d_gene: TRBD1; v_gene: TRBV4-3; abundance: -; j_gene: TRBJ2-5; CDR3nt: TGCGCCAGCAGCCCACCCGACAGGGGGCTCGGGGAGACCCAGTACTTC; CDR3aa: CASSPPDRGLGETQYF